Presented here are 15 T cell receptor beta chains from one specimen sequenced in a study of blood T cell repertoires in COVID-19. The repertoire was sequenced with immunoSEQ multiplex PCR; TCRdb's copy has only in-frame clones and lacks some. Here the sample spans 250,000 to 350,000 clones, around 91% being singletons. Sequenced input: PBMCs or T cells enriched from blood (not recorded which). The receptors originated from a woman aged 18-35 years with acute COVID-19.

The CDR3 is CASSLSGLVPQHF. CDR3 DNA: TGTGCCAGCAGTTTGTCAGGGCTTGTGCCCCAGCATTTT. The rearrangement joins TRBV28 to TRBJ1-5, with D maybe TRBD1 (5 bases). The CDR3 extends over 13 amino acids. V was pared by 3 bases and J by 9 bases, with 12 bases between. Germline values: CDR1 MDHEN, CDR2 SYDVKM.

The gene calls are TRBV10-3 and TRBJ1-2, with D uncertain. This CDR3 is 13 amino acids long. The germline V gene has CDR1 ENHRY and CDR2 SYGVKD. V was clipped by 3 bases and J by 8 bases, with 13 bases between them. The CDR3 DNA reads TGTGCCATCAGTGATTGGGAGGCTAACGGCTACACCTTC. Its translation: CAISDWEANGYTF.

The genes are TRBV5-1 and TRBJ2-3; D unresolved. From germline, CDR1 is SGHRS and CDR2 YFSETQ. V shed 3 bases and J shed 0 bases, with 8 bases lying between them. The CDR3 runs to 14 residues. CDR3 amino acids: CASSSAVSTDTQYF. CDR3 DNA: TGCGCCAGCAGCTCCGCGGTGAGCACAGATACGCAGTATTTT.

This chain connects TRBV28 to TRBJ2-2; 7 bases match TRBD1. This CDR3 comprises 14 residues. From germline, CDR1 is MDHEN and CDR2 SYDVKM. The V and J ends lost 8 bases and 0 bases, in that order; junction bases with no gene match: 3. This CDR3 reads CASGGTANTGELFF. In DNA, the CDR3 is TGTGCCAGCGGTGGGACAGCGAACACCGGGGAGCTGTTTTTT.

V is TRBV5-4 and J is TRBJ2-1; D gene unclear. Trimming left V 3 bases short and J 3 bases short, with 13 bases between. Germline-derived CDR1 and CDR2 are SGHNT and YYREEE (reference sequence). The length of the CDR3 is 15 residues. The CDR3 region is CASSSLAEYYNEQFF. CDR3 bases: TGTGCCAGCAGCTCCCTCGCGGAGTACTACAATGAGCAGTTCTTC.

This clone was seen just once. The rearrangement uses TRBV14 and TRBJ2-5; 10 bases agree with TRBD2. Germline loops: CDR1 SGHDN, CDR2 FVKESK. The CDR3 contains 20 residues. V shed 0 bases and J 2 bases; nucleotides not matched to a gene: 15. As DNA, the CDR3 is TGTGCCAGCAGCCAAGATAGATCACTAGCGGGAAAAGGGTTACAAGAGACCCAGTACTTC. Its protein product is CASSQDRSLAGKGLQETQYF.

This clone has only a few counts. The DNA for the CDR3 is TGTGCCAGCAGCGCGACAGGAGCAACTAATGAAAAACTGTTTTTT. Amino acids: CASSATGATNEKLFF. The chain carries TRBV9 and TRBJ1-4; the D gene is possibly TRBD1 (6 bases). CDR3 size: 15 residues. Trimming took 3 bases from V and 0 from J, leaving 9 bases between them. Germline CDR1 reads SGDLS; CDR2 reads YYNGEE.

V is TRBV28 and J is TRBJ1-1, with 8 bases matching TRBD1. This CDR3 is built from 12 residues. Germline-derived CDR1 and CDR2 are MDHEN and SYDVKM. V was clipped by 8 bases and J by 5 bases; unmatched bases: 4. DNA for the CDR3: TGTGCCAGCTCGACAGGGGTGACTGAAGCTTTCTTT. This sequence encodes CASSTGVTEAFF.

The gene calls are TRBV27 and TRBJ1-5; TRBD1 matches at 9 bases. Germline CDR1 is MNHEY and CDR2 is SMNVEV (reference sequence). Trimming removed 7 bases from V and 1 base from J; junction bases left unmatched: 5. The CDR3 totals 15 residues. CDR3 nucleotide sequence: TGTGCCAGCAACCTACAGGGGGCGAGCAATCAGCCCCAGCATTTT. This gives the protein CASNLQGASNQPQHF.

The chain uses TRBV5-1 and TRBJ2-6; D gene ambiguous. Germline V gene lookup returns CDR1 SGHRS and CDR2 YFSETQ. V lost 4 bases, J lost 0 bases, and 11 bases lay in between. The CDR3 totals 16 residues. In DNA form, the CDR3 reads TGCGCCAGCAGCCCCCACGACATCTCTGGGGCCAACGTCCTGACTTTC. Translation gives CASSPHDISGANVLTF. Looking up the rest from reference TRBV5-1 and TRBJ2-6 gives the full variable domain: KAGVTQTPRYLIKTRGQQVTLSCSPISGHRSVSWYQQTPGQGLQFLFEYFSETQRNKGNFPGRFSGRQFSNSRSEMNVSTLELGDSALYLCASSPHDISGANVLTFGAGSRLTVL.

The J gene is TRBJ2-7, the V gene TRBV16; 7 bases are shared with TRBD1. V lost 2 bases, J lost 7 bases, and 11 bases stayed unmatched. The CDR3 sequence is 15 residues long. Germline V gene sequence: CDR1 KGHSY, CDR2 FQNENV. The CDR3 nucleotides are TGTGCCAGCAGCCAACCAGGGGGTGGCTTGGAAGAGCAGTACTTC. Its translation: CASSQPGGGLEEQYF.

The J gene is TRBJ1-1, the V gene TRBV7-3; D unclear. Germline loops: CDR1 SGHTA, CDR2 FQGTGA. V was trimmed by 7 bases and J by 4 bases, leaving 16 bases between them. This CDR3 is built from 14 residues. CDR3 loop: CASKDGGKSTEAFF. The CDR3 nucleotides are TGTGCCAGCAAGGACGGAGGGAAAAGCACTGAAGCTTTCTTT.

The V call is TRBV19, the J call TRBJ2-3; 11 bases fit TRBD1. V lost 5 bases, J lost 2 bases, and 9 bases stayed unmatched. Germline V gives CDR1 LNHDA, CDR2 SQIVND (reference sequence). The CDR3 totals 17 residues. The CDR3 sequence: CASSDTGTGGYTDTQYF. In nucleotides, the CDR3 is TGTGCCAGTAGTGATACAGGGACAGGGGGTTACACAGATACGCAGTATTTT.

This chain links TRBV28 with TRBJ1-2; 10 positions match TRBD1. Germline trimming cut 5 bases from V and 3 bases from J; bases unmatched to any gene: 12. This CDR3 region has 17 residues. Looked up from germline, CDR1 is MDHEN and CDR2 is SYDVKM. CDR3 protein: CASSKGTGEQFYYGYTF. CDR3 coding DNA: TGTGCCAGCAGTAAGGGGACAGGGGAACAGTTTTACTATGGCTACACCTTC.

This chain connects TRBV28 to TRBJ1-2; D may be TRBD1 (6 bases). Germline V gene data show CDR1 as MDHEN and CDR2 as SYDVKM. With 10 bases removed from V and 5 bases from J, the gap between germline ends came to 14 bases. CDR3 length: 12 amino acids. CDR3 coding DNA: TGTGCCACTCGACAGGAAACTTATGGCTACACCTTC. Translation: CATRQETYGYTF.